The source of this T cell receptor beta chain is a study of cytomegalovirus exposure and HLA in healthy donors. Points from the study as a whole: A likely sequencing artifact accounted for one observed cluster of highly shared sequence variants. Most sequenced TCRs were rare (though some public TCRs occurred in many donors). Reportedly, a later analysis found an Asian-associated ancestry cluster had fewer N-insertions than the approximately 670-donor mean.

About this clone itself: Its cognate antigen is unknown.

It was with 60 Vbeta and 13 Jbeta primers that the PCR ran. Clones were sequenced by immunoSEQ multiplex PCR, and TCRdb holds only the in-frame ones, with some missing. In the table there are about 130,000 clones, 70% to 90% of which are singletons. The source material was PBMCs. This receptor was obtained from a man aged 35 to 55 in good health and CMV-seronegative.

CDR3 in amino acids: CASSSVDRNYEQYF. DNA of the CDR3: TGTGCCAGCAGCTCCGTAGACAGAAATTACGAGCAGTACTTC. The gene calls are TRBV6-6 and TRBJ2-7, with D possibly being TRBD1 (5 bases). The germline V gene has CDR1 MNHNY and CDR2 SVGAGI (reference sequence). This CDR3 comprises 14 residues. V was cut by 6 bases and J by 4 bases, with 16 bases left in between.